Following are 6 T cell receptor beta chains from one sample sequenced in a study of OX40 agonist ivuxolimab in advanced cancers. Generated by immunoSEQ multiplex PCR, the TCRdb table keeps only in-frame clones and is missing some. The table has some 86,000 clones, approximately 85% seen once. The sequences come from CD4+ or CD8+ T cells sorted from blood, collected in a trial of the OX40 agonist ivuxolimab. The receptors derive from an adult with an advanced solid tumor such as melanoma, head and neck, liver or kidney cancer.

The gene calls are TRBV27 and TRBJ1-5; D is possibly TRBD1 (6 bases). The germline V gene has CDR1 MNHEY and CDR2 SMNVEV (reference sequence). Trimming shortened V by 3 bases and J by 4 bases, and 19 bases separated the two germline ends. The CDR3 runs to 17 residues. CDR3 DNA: TGTGCCAGCAGTTTCCTGCCAGGGACAAAGGTTAATCAGCCCCAGCATTTT. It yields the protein CASSFLPGTKVNQPQHF.

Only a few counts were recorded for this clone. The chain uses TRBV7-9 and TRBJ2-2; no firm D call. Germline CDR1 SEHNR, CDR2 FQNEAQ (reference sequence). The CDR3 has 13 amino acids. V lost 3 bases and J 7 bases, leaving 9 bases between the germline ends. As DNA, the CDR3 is TGTGCCAGCAGCTTGGGTATTCGCGGGGAGCTGTTTTTT. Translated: CASSLGIRGELFF.

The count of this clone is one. The CDR3 loop reads CASGLADTGFLHEQYF. CDR3 DNA: TGTGCTAGTGGTTTAGCTGATACAGGGTTTCTCCACGAGCAGTACTTC. The chain joins TRBV12-5 to TRBJ2-7, with D tentatively TRBD1 (6 bases). The CDR3 has 16 residues. V was cut by 3 bases and J by 5 bases, with 20 bases left in between. Germline values: CDR1 LGHNT, CDR2 FRNRAP.

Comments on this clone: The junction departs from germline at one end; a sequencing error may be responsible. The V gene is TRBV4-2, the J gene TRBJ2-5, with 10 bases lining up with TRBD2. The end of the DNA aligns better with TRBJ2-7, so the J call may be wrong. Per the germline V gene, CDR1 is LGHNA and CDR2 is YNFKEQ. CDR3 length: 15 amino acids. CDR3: CASSQAGGPSYEQYF. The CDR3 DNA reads TGTGCCAGCAGTCAAGCGGGAGGGCCCTCCTACGAGCAGTACTTC.

For the CDR3, the DNA is TGTGCCAGCAGTCCTCACCTAGCGGCGAACACAGATACGCAGTATTTT. Protein product: CASSPHLAANTDTQYF. J is TRBJ2-3 and V is TRBV28, with 7 positions matching TRBD2. The CDR3 spans 16 residues. V was clipped by 5 bases and J by 2 bases; unmatched bases: 10. CDR1 MDHEN and CDR2 SYDVKM come from the germline V gene. The full variable domain, completed using reference TRBV28 and TRBJ2-3, is DVKVTQSSRYLVKRTGEKVFLECVQDMDHENMFWYRQDPGLGLRLIYFSYDVKMKEKGDIPEGYSVSREKKERFSLILESASTNQTSMYLCASSPHLAANTDTQYFGPGTRLTVL.

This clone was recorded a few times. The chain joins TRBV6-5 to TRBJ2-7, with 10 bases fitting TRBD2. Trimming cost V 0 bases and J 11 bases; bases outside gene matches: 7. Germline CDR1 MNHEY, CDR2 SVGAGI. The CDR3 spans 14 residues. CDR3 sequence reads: CASSYSPSGSNKYF. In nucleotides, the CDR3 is TGTGCCAGCAGTTACTCGCCTAGCGGGAGTAATAAGTACTTC.